The sequence of this T cell receptor beta chain was determined in a study of T cell repertoires in cytomegalovirus infection. The wider study: Indications came from public TCR beta signatures; they pointed to CMV infection and to a matching HLA type.

Findings and limits, study-wide: Dominant in the ex vivo response were TCR beta clonotypes restricted by HLA-C and specific for CMV.

TCRdb passed the reads through MiXCR, listing each CDR3 protein once. The data hold approximately 290,000 distinct CDR3 sequences, with roughly 24% observed a single time. V lost 4 bases and J 2 bases, leaving 20 bases between the germline ends. CDR3 size: 17 residues. For this clonotype: Its cognate antigen is unknown.

Sequencing was done on a sample of PBMCs. This TCR was sampled from a human donor in good health (CMV status not recorded). Some clones in this sample may be carry-over from other donors' samples. The rearrangement links TRBV23-1 to TRBJ2-5; D possibly matches TRBD1 or TRBD2 (5 bases each). TRBV23-1 is placed among ORFs of uncertain function. The CDR3 nucleotides are TGCGCCAGCAGTCCCCCCCCTCCCAGGGACGATCAAGAGACCCAGTACTTC. Translating it yields CASSPPPPRDDQETQYF.